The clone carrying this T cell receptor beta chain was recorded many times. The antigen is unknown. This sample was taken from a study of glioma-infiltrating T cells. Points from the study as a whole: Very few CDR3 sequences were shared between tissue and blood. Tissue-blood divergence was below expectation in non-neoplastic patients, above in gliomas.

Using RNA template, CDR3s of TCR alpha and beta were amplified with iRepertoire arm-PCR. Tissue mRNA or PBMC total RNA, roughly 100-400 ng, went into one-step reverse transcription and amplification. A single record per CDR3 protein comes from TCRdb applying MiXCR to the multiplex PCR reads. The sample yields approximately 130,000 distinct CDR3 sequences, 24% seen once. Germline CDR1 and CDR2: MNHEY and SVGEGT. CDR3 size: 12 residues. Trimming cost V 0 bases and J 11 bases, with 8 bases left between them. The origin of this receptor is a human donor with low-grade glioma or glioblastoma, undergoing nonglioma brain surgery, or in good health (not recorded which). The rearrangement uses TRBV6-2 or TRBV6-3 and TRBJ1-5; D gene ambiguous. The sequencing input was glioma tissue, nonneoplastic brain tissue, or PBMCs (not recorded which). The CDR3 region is CASSYSGRAQHF. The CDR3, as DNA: TGTGCCAGCAGTTACTCTGGACGGGCCCAGCATTTT.